Below, one T cell receptor (beta chain) is given with its context. Its antigen is still unknown. The sample comes from a study of cytomegalovirus exposure and HLA in healthy donors. The PCR made use of 60 Vbeta and 13 Jbeta primers. Assay used: immunoSEQ multiplex PCR; TCRdb lists only in-frame clones, some missing. The sample holds 90,000 to 120,000 clones, roughly 72% seen once. Findings and limits, study-wide: A highly shared variant cluster was judged a likely technical artifact.

The V and J ends lost 3 bases and 1 base, in that order; junction bases with no gene match: 7. Germline assignment: CDR1 LNHDA and CDR2 SQIVND (reference sequence). CDR3 size: 16 residues. The receptor comes from a man aged 25-45 years in good health and CMV-seronegative. Sequencing was performed on PBMCs. The rearrangement links TRBV19 to TRBJ1-1, with TRBD1 matching 8 bases. The DNA for the CDR3 is TGTGCCAGTAGTATTCCCCGGGACAGGAAGAACACTGAAGCTTTCTTT. Translation gives CASSIPRDRKNTEAFF.